The 21 T cell receptor beta chains in this list originate from one sample, sequenced in a study of post-analysis software for immune sequencing data (dated by TCRdb to the mid-2010s). What the work shows at the level of the full study, not this receptor alone: Significantly higher frequencies in patients than in controls were found for several TRBV segments, including TRBV5-6, TRBV5-1 and TRBV20-1.

Libraries came from PCR. Sequencing was carried out with an Illumina HiSeq 2500. Unique molecular identifiers were incorporated into TCR beta cDNA libraries to reduce PCR and sequencing biases. TCRdb handled the public reads itself, with Q25 trimming in fastp and clone calling in MiXCR, and kept productive beta chains. Identical CDR3 proteins give one entry, which carries the most common genes and DNA. This sample has 450,000 to 650,000 distinct CDR3 sequences in its table, and roughly 46% of those were observed once. The ten largest clones represent around 1.7% of the sample. What these receptors recognize is not known. Material: blood. The receptor set was obtained from a girl under 18 with multiple sclerosis.

This clonotype appeared a few times. The chain joins TRBV3-1 to TRBJ2-5, with 8 bases fitting TRBD1. Per germline, CDR1 LGHDT and CDR2 YNNKEL (reference sequence). The V segment lost 4 bases and the J segment 1 base; nucleotides outside the gene matches: 5. This CDR3 region has 15 residues. In DNA form, the CDR3 reads TGTGCCAGCAGCCCACAGACAGGGGCCCAAGAGACCCAGTACTTC. This gives the protein CASSPQTGAQETQYF.

This sequence joins TRBV20-1 and TRBJ2-3, with a weak D call TRBD2 (6 bases). Germline assignment: CDR1 DFQATT and CDR2 SNEGSKA (reference sequence). With 5 bases removed from V and 4 bases from J, the gap between germline ends came to 16 bases. The CDR3 consists of 14 residues. The CDR3 coding sequence is TGCAGTGCTGGCCTGACTAGTTTTCCAGATACGCAGTATTTT. It translates to CSAGLTSFPDTQYF.

V gene TRBV5-1 combines with J gene TRBJ2-7; D gene unclear. TRBJ2-5 matches the DNA end more closely, so the J call is doubtful. Germline V lookup: CDR1 SGHRS, CDR2 YFSETQ. This CDR3 is built from 17 residues. DNA for the CDR3: TGCGCCAGCAGCTTGAGAGTCAGTGGGTCGTGGGGAGAGACCCAGTACTTC. This encodes CASSLRVSGSWGETQYF.

CDR3 protein: CSARDTGAYGQYF. CDR3 sequence (DNA): TGCAGTGCTAGGGACACCGGGGCCTACGGGCAGTACTTC. The chain has TRBV20-1 and TRBJ2-5; either TRBD1 or TRBD2 may supply D (5 bases each). CDR3 length: 13 residues. CDR1 and CDR2 (germline): DFQATT, SNEGSKA (reference sequence). The V end was cut by 3 bases, the J end by 11 bases, with 19 bases between.

This clonotype has a handful of counts. J is TRBJ1-2 and V is TRBV12-3 or TRBV12-4, with TRBD1 as a possible D gene (6 bases). CDR3 length equals 13 residues. Trimming cost V 6 bases and J 3 bases, with 11 bases left between them. The CDR3 is CASRIQGDYGYTF. The CDR3 region has the DNA TGTGCCAGCAGAATACAGGGAGACTATGGCTACACCTTC.

Only a few counts were recorded for this clonotype. This chain links TRBV5-5 with TRBJ1-1; D ambiguous. The CDR3 totals 14 residues. Germline V lookup: CDR1 SGHKS, CDR2 YYEKEE (reference sequence). With 4 bases removed from V and 2 bases from J, the gap between germline ends came to 12 bases. CDR3 sequence: CASSPPGLNTEAFF. As DNA, the CDR3 is TGTGCCAGCAGCCCTCCGGGCCTCAACACTGAAGCTTTCTTT.

Only a few counts were recorded for this clonotype. The genes are TRBV9 and TRBJ2-3, with TRBD2 identical over 10 bases. The germline CDR1 and CDR2 sequences are SGDLS and YYNGEE. The length of the CDR3 is 15 residues. The trim removed 3 bases at V and 8 bases at J, leaving 9 bases unmatched. The CDR3, as DNA: TGTGCCAGCAGCGCTGGGACTAGCGTTTGGGGTACGCAGTATTTT. Translating gives CASSAGTSVWGTQYF.

The J gene is TRBJ2-7, the V gene TRBV15, with 8 bases matching TRBD1. The CDR3 has 16 amino acids. Germline CDR1 reads LNHNV; CDR2 reads YYDKDF (reference sequence). The V gene end was trimmed by 1 base and the J gene end by 0 bases; junction bases not matched to a gene: 5. CDR3 in amino acids: CATSRGRGQDSYEQYF. The CDR3 DNA follows: TGTGCCACCAGCAGAGGCCGGGGACAGGACTCCTACGAGCAGTACTTC.

The chain has TRBV7-3 and TRBJ2-1; 11 nucleotides align to TRBD1. Per germline, CDR1 SGHTA and CDR2 FQGTGA. The CDR3 is 17 amino acids. J lost 11 bases, V lost 0 bases, and 12 bases had no gene match. The CDR3: CASSLTGRTGGTNKQFF. CDR3 coding DNA: TGTGCCAGCAGCTTAACGGGCCGGACAGGGGGCACGAACAAGCAGTTCTTC.

In its sample, this clonotype was seen a few times. This chain uses TRBV10-3 with TRBJ1-2, with a tentative D call TRBD1 (5 bases). Trimming stripped 6 bases from V and 2 bases from J, with 13 bases between. Looked up from germline, CDR1 is ENHRY and CDR2 is SYGVKD. This CDR3 comprises 14 residues. CDR3 coding DNA: TGTGCCATCAGCGCTACCCGGGACAACTATGGCTACACCTTC. Protein product: CAISATRDNYGYTF.

Worth noting for this clonotype: Germline and junction disagree at one end, which may indicate a read error. This chain links TRBV5-1 with TRBJ2-1, with D possibly TRBD2 on 6 matching bases. The germline V gene has CDR1 SGHRS and CDR2 YFSETQ. The CDR3 runs to 15 residues. In DNA, the CDR3 is TGCGCCAGCAGCGGTCCAGGGAGGAGCACCGGGGAGCTGTTCTTC. This codes for CASSGPGRSTGELFF.

This clonotype appeared many times. The V call is TRBV12-3 or TRBV12-4, the J call TRBJ1-2; D is undetermined. There are 13 residues in the CDR3. Trimming shortened V by 7 bases and J by 8 bases, and 17 bases separated the two germline ends. CDR3 coding DNA: TGTGCCAGCACCTCATTGGTAGGGTACGGCTACACCTTC. It is translated as CASTSLVGYGYTF.

This clonotype has just one count. The genes are TRBV18 and TRBJ1-2; the D gene is possibly TRBD1 (5 bases). The CDR3 runs 16 residues. Germline CDR1 is KGHSH and CDR2 is LQKENI. Trimming took off 4 bases at V and 0 bases at J, with 15 bases between the two ends. The CDR3 reads CASSLAWGRTNYGYTF. The DNA for the CDR3 is TGTGCCAGCTCACTCGCTTGGGGCAGGACTAACTATGGCTACACCTTC.

This clonotype showed up just a few times. V usage is TRBV6-1 and J usage is TRBJ2-1; D is unclear. The germline V gene encodes CDR1 MNHNS and CDR2 SASEGT. Trimming pared 0 bases from V and 9 bases from J, leaving 12 bases between. The CDR3 is 14 amino acids. For the CDR3, the DNA is TGTGCCAGCAGTGAAGCGTTAGGATGGGCTGAGCAGTTCTTC. This gives the protein CASSEALGWAEQFF.

V and J are TRBV12-3 or TRBV12-4 and TRBJ2-7; TRBD2 aligns across 8 bases. The CDR3 totals 17 residues. The J segment lost 7 bases and the V segment lost 6 bases, leaving 20 bases of the junction unmatched. CDR3 bases: TGTGCCAGCAGGGTGGTGGTGGGACTAGGGGTCTACAATGAGCAGTACTTC. Translated, it gives CASRVVVGLGVYNEQYF.

This clonotype appeared a few times. The chain employs TRBV2 and TRBJ2-7; either TRBD1 or TRBD2 may supply D (5 bases each). This CDR3 contains 14 residues. Trimming left V 6 bases short and J 5 bases short, with 17 bases between. The germline V gene encodes CDR1 SNHLY and CDR2 FYNNEI. The CDR3: CASSGRDGHDEQYF. CDR3 sequence (DNA): TGTGCCAGCAGCGGACGGGACGGACACGACGAGCAGTACTTC.

There are a few counts of this clonotype. The chain combines TRBV7-2 with TRBJ2-3; D is uncertain. This CDR3 contains 13 residues. V lost 6 bases and J lost 1, with 8 bases in between. The germline gives CDR1 SGHTA, CDR2 FQGNSA. CDR3 protein: CASSSSRTDTQYF. As DNA, the CDR3 is TGTGCCAGCAGTTCGTCGCGCACAGATACGCAGTATTTT.

The gene calls are TRBV5-1 and TRBJ1-1; D remains ambiguous. This CDR3 comprises 14 residues. With 0 bases removed from V and 2 bases from J, the gap between germline ends came to 8 bases. The germline V gene has CDR1 SGHRS and CDR2 YFSETQ. The CDR3 DNA sequence: TGCGCCAGCAGCTTGGGGCAGATTAACACTGAAGCTTTCTTT. Its translation: CASSLGQINTEAFF.

This clonotype appeared a few times. The chain joins TRBV24-1 to TRBJ2-7, with D unresolved. V lost 3 bases to trimming and J lost 5 bases, with 4 bases between them. Germline V gene lookup returns CDR1 KGHDR and CDR2 SFDVKD. This CDR3 contains 11 residues. CDR3 sequence: CATSDGHEQYF. In DNA, the CDR3 is TGTGCCACCAGTGATGGCCACGAGCAGTACTTC.

The gene calls are TRBV12-3 or TRBV12-4 and TRBJ2-1, with 8 nucleotides matching TRBD2. Matching the DNA end better, TRBJ2-7 makes the J call doubtful. CDR3 length equals 15 residues. The CDR3, as DNA: TGTGCCAGCAGCCTGAGCGGGAGTTTTCCCTACGAGCAGTACTTC. It translates to CASSLSGSFPYEQYF.

Concerning this clonotype: The DNA is left out, because the CDR3 cannot be placed on it with certainty; the CDR3 is given as TCRdb lists it. The V call is TRBV29-1, the J call TRBJ2-1; the table's D gene call, TRBD2, was not cross checked with the DNA. The CDR3 contains 18 residues when both ends are counted. The germline V gene encodes CDR1 SQVTM and CDR2 ANQGSEA. CDR3 sequence reads: CSVASGTSGGGGNNEQSF.